These 21 T cell receptor beta chains were all obtained from the same sample, sequenced in a study of blood T cell repertoires in COVID-19 (dated by TCRdb to about 2020). Library preparation used the immunoSEQ multiplex PCR assay. Entries here come from immuneACCESS through TCRdb and include only in-frame sequences with V and J called. Some clones fail to appear in such tables; in the studies checked, an unresolved V gene covers under half of the shortfall, and the cause of the remainder is unknown. A total of 70,000 to 95,000 clones appear in this sample, roughly 80% of them only once. The top ten constitute roughly 16% of the sample. Sequenced input: peripheral blood. Receptors originate from a human donor in a cohort sampled during active COVID-19.

The rearrangement links TRBV6-5 to TRBJ1-2; D uncertain. Between the trimmed V and J ends, which lost 0 bases and 5 bases, there was a span of 10 bases. Germline CDR1 MNHEY, CDR2 SVGAGI. The CDR3 totals 14 residues. CDR3 amino acids: CASSYSSAGYGYTF. The CDR3, as DNA: TGTGCCAGCAGTTACTCTTCGGCGGGATATGGCTACACCTTC.

The chain uses TRBV4-1 and TRBJ2-4, with TRBD1 matching 7 bases. Germline CDR1 is MGHRA and CDR2 is YSYEKL. After removal of 4 bases from V and 3 bases from J, the junction contained 6 bases not matched to a gene. The CDR3 contains 15 residues. As DNA, the CDR3 is TGCGCCAGCAGCCCAACAGGGGCAGGCAAAAACATTCAGTACTTC. It specifies CASSPTGAGKNIQYF.

This chain uses TRBV4-1 with TRBJ2-2, with TRBD1 as a possible D gene (5 bases). CDR3 length: 13 amino acids. Germline assignment: CDR1 MGHRA and CDR2 YSYEKL. The V gene lost 4 bases and the J gene lost 5 bases, with 8 bases spanning the gap. In nucleotides, the CDR3 is TGCGCCAGCAGCCGTGACAGTACCGGGGAGCTGTTTTTT. As protein: CASSRDSTGELFF.

This chain uses TRBV12-3 or TRBV12-4 with TRBJ1-1; D is possibly TRBD1 (5 bases). V lost 6 bases to trimming and J lost 1 base, with 9 bases between them. CDR3 length equals 13 residues. This chain's CDR3 is CASRIDRNTEAFF. The CDR3 DNA sequence: TGTGCCAGCAGGATTGACAGGAACACTGAAGCTTTCTTT.

The chain carries TRBV27 and TRBJ2-3, with TRBD2 identical over 10 bases. CDR1 is MNHEY, CDR2 SMNVEV, per germline (reference sequence). The CDR3 consists of 15 residues. V was pared by 7 bases and J by 5 bases, with 9 bases of the junction left unmatched. The CDR3 bases are TGTGCCAGCATCCAGCGGGGGGGCGGGATAGATACGCAGTATTTT. It translates to CASIQRGGGIDTQYF.

The CDR3 DNA reads TGTGCCAGCAGTCGGACAGGGGTCTATGGCTACACCTTC. Its protein product is CASSRTGVYGYTF. The gene calls are TRBV12-3 or TRBV12-4 and TRBJ1-2, with TRBD1 matching 9 bases. The CDR3 spans 13 residues. The V gene end was trimmed by 5 bases and the J gene end by 4 bases; junction bases not matched to a gene: 2.

The rearrangement links TRBV5-6 to TRBJ1-2; D perhaps matches TRBD1 (5 bases). The germline gives CDR1 SGHDT, CDR2 YYEEEE. This CDR3 comprises 14 residues. V was clipped by 10 bases and J by 0 bases, with 16 bases between them. The CDR3 DNA reads TGTGCCGCGGGGGGTTACGGAGCTAACTATGGCTACACCTTC. This gives the protein CAAGGYGANYGYTF. Full variable domain (outside the CDR3, taken from reference TRBV5-6 and TRBJ1-2): DAGVTQSPTHLIKTRGQQVTLRCSPKSGHDTVSWYQQALGQGPQFIFQYYEEEERQRGNFPDRFSGHQFPNYSSELNVNALLLGDSALYLCAAGGYGANYGYTFGSGTRLTVV.

This rearrangement joins TRBV7-9 to TRBJ1-3, with D unclear. Trimming removed 6 bases at V and 3 bases at J, with 12 bases between. CDR1 is SEHNR and CDR2 is FQNEAQ in the germline V gene (reference sequence). This CDR3 contains 14 residues. The CDR3 here is CASSLGGLGNTIYF. CDR3 nucleotides: TGTGCCAGCAGTTTGGGAGGACTTGGAAACACCATATATTTT.

This clone occurred once. V gene TRBV6-5 combines with J gene TRBJ2-7, with 8 bases lining up with TRBD1. J gave up 6 bases and V 6 bases, and 7 bases lay outside the gene matches. Germline loops: CDR1 MNHEY, CDR2 SVGAGI. The CDR3 contains 13 residues. The DNA for the CDR3 is TGTGCCAGCAGACAGGACAGGGTCCGCGAGCAGTACTTC. It translates to CASRQDRVREQYF.

V and J are TRBV19 and TRBJ2-5, with 8 bases that match TRBD1. With V trimmed by 6 bases and J by 7 bases, 7 bases remained unmatched. The CDR3 runs to 13 residues. CDR1 and CDR2 (germline): LNHDA, SQIVND (reference sequence). CDR3 residues: CASRQTGVGTQYF. The CDR3 DNA is TGTGCCAGTAGACAGACAGGGGTGGGGACCCAGTACTTC.

The DNA for the CDR3 is TGCGCCAGCAGCTTGGAGGCAGGCGACGGAAACACCATATATTTT. This translates into CASSLEAGDGNTIYF. The genes are TRBV5-1 and TRBJ1-3; D not resolved. The V gene lost 0 bases and the J gene lost 4 bases, with 11 bases spanning the gap. Germline CDR1 reads SGHRS; CDR2 reads YFSETQ. This CDR3 is built from 15 residues.

Written as DNA, the CDR3 is TGTGCCAGCAGATACACCGGGGGAGTTCGTCTACAGTATTCACCCCTCCACTTT. Encoded protein: CASRYTGGVRLQYSPLHF. The chain employs TRBV7-8 and TRBJ1-6; maybe TRBD1 (5 bases). CDR1 and CDR2 from the germline V gene are SGHVS and FQNEAQ. Trimming pared 6 bases from V and 8 bases from J, leaving 26 bases between. This CDR3 has 18 amino acids.

CDR3 in DNA: TGTGCCATCAGTGGGGGGTCGGGGGTCTACGAGCAGTACTTC. It yields the protein CAISGGSGVYEQYF. The chain employs TRBV10-3 and TRBJ2-7; D perhaps matches TRBD2 (6 bases). Germline CDR1 is ENHRY and CDR2 is SYGVKD. Trimming shortened V by 4 bases and J by 3 bases, and 13 bases separated the two germline ends. This CDR3 region has 14 residues.

The DNA for the CDR3 is TGTGCCAGTAGGAAGGGGGGGGAAAATGAGCAGTTCTTC. Encoded protein: CASRKGGENEQFF. J is TRBJ2-1 and V is TRBV28; weak D call: TRBD2 (7 bases). Trimming took 9 bases from V and 7 from J, leaving 16 bases between them. Germline V gives CDR1 MDHEN, CDR2 SYDVKM. CDR3 length: 13 amino acids.

The V gene is TRBV20-1, the J gene TRBJ1-1; no definite D call. Trimming cost V 0 bases and J 7 bases, with 6 bases left between them. The CDR3 has 11 residues. CDR1 is DFQATT, CDR2 SNEGSKA, per germline (reference sequence). The CDR3 sequence is CSARDYFEAFF. CDR3 nucleotides: TGCAGTGCTAGAGATTACTTTGAAGCTTTCTTT.

This clone was seen only once. J is TRBJ2-7 and V is TRBV7-3; tentative D call: TRBD1 (5 bases). Per germline, CDR1 SGHTA and CDR2 FQGTGA. V dropped 2 bases and J dropped 5 bases, with 16 bases sitting between them. The CDR3 is made up of 15 amino acids. The CDR3 reads CASSLQGTLPNEQYF. The DNA for the CDR3 is TGTGCCAGCAGCTTACAGGGAACCCTCCCTAACGAGCAGTACTTC.

The chain carries TRBV5-4 and TRBJ2-2; no firm D call. Trimming removed 0 bases from V and 9 bases from J, with 12 bases in between. Germline V gene data show CDR1 as SGHNT and CDR2 as YYREEE (reference sequence). The CDR3 is 14 amino acids. This chain's CDR3 is CASSLGSAPWELFF. The CDR3 DNA reads TGTGCCAGCAGCTTGGGATCCGCGCCGTGGGAGCTGTTTTTT.

This rearrangement joins TRBV6-1 to TRBJ1-5; 8 bases agree with TRBD1. The trim removed 4 bases at V and 6 bases at J, leaving 11 bases unmatched. The CDR3 covers 16 residues. CDR1 is MNHNS and CDR2 is SASEGT in the germline V gene. The CDR3 loop reads CASSAGGQVGFQPQHF. CDR3 bases: TGTGCCAGCAGTGCGGGGGGACAGGTTGGATTTCAGCCCCAGCATTTT.

V is TRBV5-1 and J is TRBJ2-7, with TRBD2 identical over 7 bases. J was trimmed by 6 bases and V by 4 bases; bases with no gene match: 7. From germline, CDR1 is SGHRS and CDR2 YFSETQ. The CDR3 has 13 amino acids. For the CDR3, the DNA is TGCGCCAGCAGCAACCCTAGCGGAGGCGAGCAGTACTTC. Amino acid sequence: CASSNPSGGEQYF.

This chain connects TRBV18 to TRBJ1-2; 8 bases map to TRBD1. The trim removed 6 bases at V and 7 bases at J, leaving 7 bases unmatched. The germline V gene has CDR1 KGHSH and CDR2 LQKENI. The CDR3 runs 13 residues. The CDR3 here is CASSIGQGGGYTF. The CDR3 DNA sequence: TGTGCCAGCTCGATAGGACAGGGCGGTGGCTACACCTTC.

The chain combines TRBV24-1 with TRBJ2-2, with D possibly TRBD2 on 7 matching bases. The CDR3 consists of 17 residues. Looked up from germline, CDR1 is KGHDR and CDR2 is SFDVKD. Trimming took off 1 base at V and 3 bases at J, with 14 bases between the two ends. Here the CDR3 reads CATSDFARGGDTGELFF. The CDR3 bases are TGTGCCACCAGTGATTTCGCTCGAGGGGGGGACACCGGGGAGCTGTTTTTT.